The clone carrying this T cell receptor beta chain has a handful of counts. Its target is unknown. The observed sequence ends 3 residues before the CDR3 terminus, with the missing tail filled in from the germline J gene. The sample contains more than one DNA sequence encoding this CDR3. Sequencing used immunoSEQ multiplex PCR; TCRdb keeps in-frame clones, though not all of them. The sample has about 20,000 clones, none seen only once. The sample is drawn from a study of T cell clonality in common variable immunodeficiency. Study-wide findings and caveats: Common variable immunodeficiency TCR beta sequences reportedly had fewer deletions and N-nucleotide insertions.

CVID subjects were neither ill nor on immunomodulatory or immunosuppressive medication at sampling. Trimming cost V 1 base and J 7 bases, with 11 bases left between them. The CDR3 consists of 15 residues. The germline V gene encodes CDR1 SEHNR and CDR2 FQNEAQ (reference sequence). The receptor's source is a human donor with common variable immunodeficiency. This chain joins TRBV7-9 and TRBJ1-6; D unclear. Sequenced input: peripheral blood mononuclear cells. CDR3 sequence: CASSLEGLGNSPLHF. Incomplete CDR3 DNA: TGTGCCAGCAGCTTAGAAGGACTTGGGAATTCACCC.